The 3 T cell receptor beta chains below come from one sample, sequenced in a study of blood T cell repertoires in COVID-19. Assay: immunoSEQ multiplex PCR; the TCRdb copy retains only in-frame clones and omits some. The sample lists 79,000 or so clones, 80% to 90% occurring once. Input material: peripheral blood. These receptors were taken from a human donor in a cohort sampled during active COVID-19.

This clone appeared a single time. J is TRBJ1-1 and V is TRBV5-1; D may be TRBD1 (6 bases). The CDR3 sequence is 16 residues long. Trimming took 0 bases from V and 3 from J, leaving 15 bases between them. CDR1 SGHRS and CDR2 YFSETQ come from the germline V gene. The CDR3 DNA is TGCGCCAGCAGCTTGGCGGGGGGGCATAGGGACACTGAAGCTTTCTTT. This sequence encodes CASSLAGGHRDTEAFF.

The chain joins TRBV9 to TRBJ2-3, with 7 bases fitting TRBD2. Germline values: CDR1 SGDLS, CDR2 YYNGEE. This CDR3 comprises 13 residues. The junction had 4 bases not matched to a gene; V was cut back by 4 bases and J by 5 bases. The CDR3 loop is CASSTGLVDTQYF. CDR3 in DNA: TGTGCCAGCAGCACCGGACTAGTAGATACGCAGTATTTT.

The rearrangement joins TRBV5-1 to TRBJ2-5, with a possible D match to TRBD1 (5 bases). The ends were cut back, 3 bases at V and 5 bases at J, with 11 bases in the middle. CDR1 and CDR2 (germline): SGHRS, YFSETQ. This CDR3 is built from 13 residues. CDR3 in amino acids: CASSSGYRETQYF. The CDR3 bases are TGCGCCAGCAGCTCAGGGTATCGGGAGACCCAGTACTTC. The whole variable domain, filled in from reference TRBV5-1 and TRBJ2-5, reads KAGVTQTPRYLIKTRGQQVTLSCSPISGHRSVSWYQQTPGQGLQFLFEYFSETQRNKGNFPGRFSGRQFSNSRSEMNVSTLELGDSALYLCASSSGYRETQYFGPGTRLLVL.